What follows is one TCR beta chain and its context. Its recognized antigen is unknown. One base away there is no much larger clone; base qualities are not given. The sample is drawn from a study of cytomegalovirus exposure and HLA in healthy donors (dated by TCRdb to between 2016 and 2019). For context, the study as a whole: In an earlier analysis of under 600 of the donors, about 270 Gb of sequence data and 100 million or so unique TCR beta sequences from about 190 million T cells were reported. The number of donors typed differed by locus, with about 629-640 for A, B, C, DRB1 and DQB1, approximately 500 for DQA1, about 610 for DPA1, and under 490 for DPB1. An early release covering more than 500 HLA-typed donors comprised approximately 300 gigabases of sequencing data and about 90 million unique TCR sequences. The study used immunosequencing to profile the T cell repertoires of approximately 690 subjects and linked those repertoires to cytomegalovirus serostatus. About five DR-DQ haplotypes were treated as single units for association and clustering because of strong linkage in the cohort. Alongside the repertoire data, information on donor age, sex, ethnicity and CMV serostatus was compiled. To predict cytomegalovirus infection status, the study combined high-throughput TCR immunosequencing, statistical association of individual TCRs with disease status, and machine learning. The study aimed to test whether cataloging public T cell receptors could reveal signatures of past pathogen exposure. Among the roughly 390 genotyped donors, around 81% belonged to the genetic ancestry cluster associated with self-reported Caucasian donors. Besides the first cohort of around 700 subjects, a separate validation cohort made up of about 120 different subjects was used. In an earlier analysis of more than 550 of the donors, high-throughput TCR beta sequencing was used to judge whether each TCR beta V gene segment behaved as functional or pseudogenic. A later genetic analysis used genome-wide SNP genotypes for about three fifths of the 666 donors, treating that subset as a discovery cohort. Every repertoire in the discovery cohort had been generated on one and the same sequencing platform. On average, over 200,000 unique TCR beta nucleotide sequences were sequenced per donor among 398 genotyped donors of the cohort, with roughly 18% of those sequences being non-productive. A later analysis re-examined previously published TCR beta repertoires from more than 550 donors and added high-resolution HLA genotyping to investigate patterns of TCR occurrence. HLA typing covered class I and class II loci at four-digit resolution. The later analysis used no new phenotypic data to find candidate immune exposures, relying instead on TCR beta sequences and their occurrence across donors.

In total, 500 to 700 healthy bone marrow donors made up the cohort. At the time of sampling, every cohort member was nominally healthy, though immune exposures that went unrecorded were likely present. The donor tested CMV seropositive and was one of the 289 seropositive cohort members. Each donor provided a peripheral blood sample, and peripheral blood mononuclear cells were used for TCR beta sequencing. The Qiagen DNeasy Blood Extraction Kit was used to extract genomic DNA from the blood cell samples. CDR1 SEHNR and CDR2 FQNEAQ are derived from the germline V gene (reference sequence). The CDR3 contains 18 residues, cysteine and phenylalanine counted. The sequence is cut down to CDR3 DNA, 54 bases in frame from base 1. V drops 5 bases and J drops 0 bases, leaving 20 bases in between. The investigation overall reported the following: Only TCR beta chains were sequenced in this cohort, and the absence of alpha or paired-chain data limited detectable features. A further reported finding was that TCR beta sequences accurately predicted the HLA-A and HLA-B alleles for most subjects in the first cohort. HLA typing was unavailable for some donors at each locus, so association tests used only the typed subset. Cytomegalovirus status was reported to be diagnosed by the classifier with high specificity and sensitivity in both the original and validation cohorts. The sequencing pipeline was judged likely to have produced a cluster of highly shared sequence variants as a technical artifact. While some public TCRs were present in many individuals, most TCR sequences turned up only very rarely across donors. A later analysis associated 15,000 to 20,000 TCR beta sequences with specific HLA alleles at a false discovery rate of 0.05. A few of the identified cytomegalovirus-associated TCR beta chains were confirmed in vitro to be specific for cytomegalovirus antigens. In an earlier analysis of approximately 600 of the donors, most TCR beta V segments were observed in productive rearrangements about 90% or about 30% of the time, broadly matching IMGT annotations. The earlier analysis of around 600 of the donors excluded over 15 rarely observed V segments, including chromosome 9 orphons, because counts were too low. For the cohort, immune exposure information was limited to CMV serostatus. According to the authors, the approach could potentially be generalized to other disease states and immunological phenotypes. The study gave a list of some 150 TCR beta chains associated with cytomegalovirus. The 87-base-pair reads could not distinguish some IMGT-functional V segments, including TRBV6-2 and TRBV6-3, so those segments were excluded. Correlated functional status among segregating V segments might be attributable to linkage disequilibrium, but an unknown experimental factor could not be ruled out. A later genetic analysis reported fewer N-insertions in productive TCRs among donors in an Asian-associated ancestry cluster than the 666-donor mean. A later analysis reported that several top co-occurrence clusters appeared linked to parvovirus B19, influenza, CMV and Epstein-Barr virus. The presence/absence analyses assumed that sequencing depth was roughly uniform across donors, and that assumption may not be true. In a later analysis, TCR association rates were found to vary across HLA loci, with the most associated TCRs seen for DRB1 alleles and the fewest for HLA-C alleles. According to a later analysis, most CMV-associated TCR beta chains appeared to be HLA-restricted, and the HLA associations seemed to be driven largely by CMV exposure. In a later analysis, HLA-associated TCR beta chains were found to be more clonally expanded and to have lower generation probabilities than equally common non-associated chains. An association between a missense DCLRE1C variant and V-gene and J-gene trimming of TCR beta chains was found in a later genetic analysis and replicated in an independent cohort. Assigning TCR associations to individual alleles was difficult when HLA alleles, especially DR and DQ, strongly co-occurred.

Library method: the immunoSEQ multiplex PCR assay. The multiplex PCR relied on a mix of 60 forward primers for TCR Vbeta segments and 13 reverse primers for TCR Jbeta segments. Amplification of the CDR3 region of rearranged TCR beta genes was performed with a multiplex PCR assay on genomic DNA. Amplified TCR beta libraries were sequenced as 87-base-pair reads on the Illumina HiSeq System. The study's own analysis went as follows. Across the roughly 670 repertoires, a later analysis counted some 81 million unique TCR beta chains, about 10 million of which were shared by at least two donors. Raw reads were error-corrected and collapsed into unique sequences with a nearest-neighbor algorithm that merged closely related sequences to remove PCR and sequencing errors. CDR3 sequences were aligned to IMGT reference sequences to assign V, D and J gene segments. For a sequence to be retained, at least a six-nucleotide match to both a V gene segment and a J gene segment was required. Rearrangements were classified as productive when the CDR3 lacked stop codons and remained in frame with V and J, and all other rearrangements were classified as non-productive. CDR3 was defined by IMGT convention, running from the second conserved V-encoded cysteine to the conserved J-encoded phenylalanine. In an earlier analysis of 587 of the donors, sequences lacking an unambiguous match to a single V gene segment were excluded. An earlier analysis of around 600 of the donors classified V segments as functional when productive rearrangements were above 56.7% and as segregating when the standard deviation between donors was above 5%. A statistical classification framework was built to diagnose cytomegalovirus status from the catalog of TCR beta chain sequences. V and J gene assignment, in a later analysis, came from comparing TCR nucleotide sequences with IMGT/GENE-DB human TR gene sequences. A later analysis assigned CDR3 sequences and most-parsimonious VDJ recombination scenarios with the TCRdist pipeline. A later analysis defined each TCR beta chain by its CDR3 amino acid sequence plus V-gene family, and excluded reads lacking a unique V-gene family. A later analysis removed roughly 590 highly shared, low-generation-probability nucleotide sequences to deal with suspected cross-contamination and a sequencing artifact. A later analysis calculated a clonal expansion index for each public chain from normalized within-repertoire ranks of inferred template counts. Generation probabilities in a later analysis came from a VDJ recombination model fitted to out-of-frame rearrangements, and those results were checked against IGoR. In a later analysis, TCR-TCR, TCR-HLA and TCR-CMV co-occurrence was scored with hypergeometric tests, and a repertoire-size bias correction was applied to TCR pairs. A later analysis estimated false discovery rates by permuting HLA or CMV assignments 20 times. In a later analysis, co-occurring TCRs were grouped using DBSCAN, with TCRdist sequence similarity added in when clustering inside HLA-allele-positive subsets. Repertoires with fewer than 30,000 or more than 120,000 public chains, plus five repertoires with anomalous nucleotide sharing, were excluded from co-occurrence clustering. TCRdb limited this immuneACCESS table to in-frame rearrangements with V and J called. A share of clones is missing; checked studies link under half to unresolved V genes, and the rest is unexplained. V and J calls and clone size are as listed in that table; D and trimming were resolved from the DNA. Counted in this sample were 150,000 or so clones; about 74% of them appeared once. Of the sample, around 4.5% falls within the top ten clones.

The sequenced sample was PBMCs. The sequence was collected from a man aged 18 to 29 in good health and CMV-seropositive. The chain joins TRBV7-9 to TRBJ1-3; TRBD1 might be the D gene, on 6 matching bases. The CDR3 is CASSRDTEKGSSGNTIYF. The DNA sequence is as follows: TGTGCCAGCAGCCGGGACACGGAAAAAGGATCCTCTGGAAACACCATATATTTT.